A selection of T cell receptor beta chains follows, all from one sample in a study of technical replicates of blood from four donors. Here immunoSEQ multiplex PCR was the method, and the copy in TCRdb shows in-frame clones only, minus some. This sample yields more than 75,000 clones, of which 96% are seen a single time; 0.36% belongs to the top ten. The sequenced sample was T cells isolated from PBMCs. These TCRs come from a human donor in good health. CDR3s include the opening cysteine and the closing phenylalanine or tryptophan. The D gene is left open where the match is weak. Clone size is given for some rows only: seen once, a few or many times, or a class if the clone is expanded.

cdr3_aa | cdr3_nt | j_call | d_call | v_call | clone_size
CASSMQGDQPQHF | TGTGCCAGCAGCATGCAGGGGGATCAGCCCCAGCATTTT | TRBJ1-5 | TRBD1 | TRBV5-6 | NA
CASSLDQGSGTDTQYF | TGTGCCAGCAGCTTGGACCAGGGGTCCGGCACAGATACGCAGTATTTT | TRBJ2-3 | NA | TRBV5-4 | NA
CASSLITSGIGNEQFF | TGTGCCAGCAGTTTAATTACTAGCGGGATAGGTAATGAGCAGTTCTTC | TRBJ2-1 | TRBD2 | TRBV28 | NA
CASREGKGTYGYTF | TGTGCCAGCAGGGAGGGAAAAGGGACCTATGGCTACACCTTC | TRBJ1-2 | NA | TRBV6-1 | NA
CASSELAGGPNEQYF | TGTGCCAGCAGTGAACTAGCGGGAGGGCCAAACGAGCAGTACTTC | TRBJ2-7 | TRBD2 | TRBV6-1 | NA
CASSFSGGWAGELFF | TGTGCCAGCAGTTTCTCGGGAGGTTGGGCCGGGGAGCTGTTTTTT | TRBJ2-2 | TRBD2 | TRBV27 | NA
CASGLAGWSSYNEQFF | TGTGCCAGCGGACTAGCGGGATGGAGCTCCTACAATGAGCAGTTCTTC | TRBJ2-1 | TRBD2 | TRBV2 | NA
CASSRITGTGVENEQFF | TGTGCCAGCAGCCGTATCACGGGGACAGGGGTAGAAAATGAGCAGTTCTTC | TRBJ2-1 | TRBD1 | TRBV11-3 | NA
CASSFRGYTEAFF | TGTGCCAGCAGTTTTAGGGGGTACACTGAAGCTTTCTTT | TRBJ1-1 | NA | TRBV27 | NA
CASSLTGALAYGYTF | TGTGCCAGCAGCTTAACAGGGGCCCTGGCCTATGGCTACACCTTC | TRBJ1-2 | TRBD1 | TRBV7-9 | once
CASSLASGASGRIGYEQYF | TGTGCCAGCAGCTTAGCATCTGGGGCTAGCGGGAGAATCGGGTACGAGCAGTACTTC | TRBJ2-7 | TRBD2 | TRBV7-2 | NA
CASSGSGGPEAFF | TGTGCCAGCAGTGGCTCGGGGGGACCTGAAGCTTTCTTT | TRBJ1-1 | NA | TRBV6-5 | NA
CASTRYYGYTF | TGTGCCAGCACACGGTACTATGGCTACACCTTC | TRBJ1-2 | NA | TRBV2 | NA
CASSIPPVDQPQHF | TGTGCCAGTAGTATACCCCCCGTTGATCAGCCCCAGCATTTT | TRBJ1-5 | NA | TRBV19 | NA
CASSGPRAAEQFF | TGTGCCAGCAGTGGGCCACGAGCGGCTGAGCAGTTCTTC | TRBJ2-1 | NA | TRBV2 | NA
CSVTAGSYEQYF | TGCAGCGTTACGGCGGGATCCTACGAGCAGTACTTC | TRBJ2-7 | NA | TRBV29-1 | NA
CASSQRTGGTNTEAFF | TGTGCCAGCAGCCAGAGGACAGGGGGAACGAACACTGAAGCTTTCTTT | TRBJ1-1 | TRBD1 | TRBV7-9 | once
CASSEYIDYNQETQYF | TGTGCCAGCAGTGAATATATCGACTACAATCAAGAGACCCAGTACTTC | TRBJ2-5 | NA | TRBV25-1 | NA
CASMNRGRVSGANVLTF | TGTGCCAGCATGAACAGGGGGCGAGTATCTGGGGCCAACGTCCTGACTTTC | TRBJ2-6 | TRBD1 | TRBV2 | NA
CASSLDPSRYADTQYF | TGCGCCAGCAGCTTGGATCCTAGCAGATACGCCGATACGCAGTATTTT | TRBJ2-3 | NA | TRBV5-1 | NA
CASSYRGIGNTEAFF | TGTGCCAGCAGTTACAGGGGGATCGGGAACACTGAAGCTTTCTTT | TRBJ1-1 | NA | TRBV6-6 | few
CASSLDSYGNTIYF | TGTGCCAGCAGCTTGGATAGTTACGGAAACACCATATATTTT | TRBJ1-3 | NA | TRBV5-4 | NA
CASSPGQVLYEQYF | TGTGCCAGCAGCCCCGGACAGGTTCTCTACGAGCAGTACTTC | TRBJ2-7 | TRBD1 | TRBV7-6 | NA
CSFTGGEGPQETQYF | TGCAGCTTCACAGGGGGGGAAGGGCCCCAAGAGACCCAGTACTTC | TRBJ2-5 | NA | TRBV29-1 | NA
CASSSTSGQPVYF | TGTGCTAGCAGCTCTACTAGCGGACAACCGGTGTACTTC | TRBJ2-5 | TRBD2 | TRBV7-7 | NA
CAWSVPGTYEQYF | TGTGCCTGGAGTGTACCAGGGACCTACGAGCAGTACTTC | TRBJ2-7 | NA | TRBV30 | NA
CASSVGAGDTQYF | TGTGCCAGCAGCGTTGGAGCGGGGGATACGCAGTATTTT | TRBJ2-3 | TRBD2 | TRBV13 | NA
CASSGTSGDNEQFF | TGTGCCAGCTCTGGGACTAGCGGAGACAATGAGCAGTTCTTC | TRBJ2-1 | TRBD2 | TRBV18 | NA
CATSRSGETQYF | TGTGCCACCAGCAGATCAGGGGAGACCCAGTACTTC | TRBJ2-5 | NA | TRBV15 | NA
CASSSDRPNTGELFF | TGTGCCAGCAGCTCGGACAGGCCGAACACCGGGGAGCTGTTTTTT | TRBJ2-2 | TRBD1 | TRBV7-9 | NA
CASSLPSKISGPGFRPQHF | TGTGCCAGCAGTTTACCCTCAAAAATTTCAGGACCGGGGTTTAGACCCCAGCATTTT | TRBJ1-5 | NA | TRBV28 | NA
CASSVALGGRYTDTQYF | TGTGCCAGCAGCGTAGCTTTGGGGGGGCGGTACACAGATACGCAGTATTTT | TRBJ2-3 | NA | TRBV9 | NA
CASSATSPHTDTQYF | TGCGCCAGCAGCGCCACTAGTCCTCACACAGATACGCAGTATTTT | TRBJ2-3 | NA | TRBV5-1 | NA
CASSPLGAGVDEQFF | TGTGCCAGCAGCCCCCTTGGAGCGGGAGTTGATGAGCAGTTCTTC | TRBJ2-1 | TRBD2 | TRBV7-9 | NA
CAWRKDSYQPQHF | TGTGCCTGGAGGAAAGATAGCTATCAGCCCCAGCATTTT | TRBJ1-5 | NA | TRBV30 | NA
CASSLNRDTEAFF | TGTGCCAGCAGCTTAAACAGGGACACTGAAGCTTTCTTT | TRBJ1-1 | NA | TRBV7-3 | NA
CATSRARNSYEQYF | TGTGCCACCAGCAGAGCTAGAAACTCCTACGAGCAGTACTTC | TRBJ2-7 | NA | TRBV15 | NA
CASSVVGTGRNGYTF | TGTGCCAGCAGCGTGGTCGGGACAGGAAGGAATGGCTACACCTTC | TRBJ1-2 | TRBD1 | TRBV9 | once
CASSVGGGSSYNEQFF | TGTGCCAGCAGCGTAGGGGGAGGGAGCTCCTACAATGAGCAGTTCTTC | TRBJ2-1 | TRBD2 | TRBV9 | NA
CAWGQGAGYTF | TGTGCCTGGGGACAGGGGGCCGGCTACACCTTC | TRBJ1-2 | TRBD1 | TRBV30 | NA
CASRTGDINEKLFF | TGTGCCAGCAGGACGGGTGATATTAATGAAAAACTGTTTTTT | TRBJ1-4 | NA | TRBV2 | NA